This TCR beta chain was found in a study of human T cells and chemical hapten exposure. Unique molecular identifiers were affixed to discrete cDNA molecules within the library. One entry per CDR3 protein, called by TCRdb with MiXCR from the 5' RACE reads. Of more than 60,000 distinct CDR3 sequences listed, 15% are singletons. CDR1 and CDR2 from the germline V gene are MNHEY and SVGEGT. This CDR3 has 12 residues. V lost 8 bases to trimming and J lost 1 base, with 8 bases between them. Extraction of total RNA was performed on unfractionated whole blood. Details on this clonotype: The antigen remains undetermined.

Study findings and constraints: Sensitization with DPC brought no change to TCRs above 1 in 1000 in frequency.

The origin of this receptor is a female donor in good health. The chain has TRBV6-2 or TRBV6-3 and TRBJ1-1; D gene unclear. The CDR3 DNA reads as TGTGCCAGCGTGGCAGGGAACACTGAAGCTTTCTTT. It codes for CASVAGNTEAFF.